This T cell receptor (beta chain) was recovered during a study of blood T cell repertoires in COVID-19 (dated by TCRdb to about 2020). Describing the broader study: Collaborator samples came from the United States, Italy and Spain and covered acute and convalescent phases of COVID-19. The prospective study material was composed of cDNA or gDNA derived from T cells, B-cell-depleted T cells, or PBMCs. Subjects who had been exposed to COVID-19, were actively infected with it, or had recovered from it provided the deeply sampled blood TCRbeta repertoires that made up the dataset. The repertoires were released in a freely available public database intended as a resource for research on the immune response to SARS-CoV-2. Samples were obtained from the ongoing ImmuneRACE study (first 160 participants) and from roughly 1,300 subjects provided by 6 global collaborators. Sample metadata almost always included a de-identified subject ID, COVID-19 status, age in years and sex. HLA class I and class II types, where available, came from metadata supplied by the sample provider rather than from assay-based typing.

The immunoSEQ Assay, a bias-controlled multiplex PCR, was used to amplify TCRbeta CDR3 regions from genomic DNA. The paper's data handling went like this. The number of nucleated cells in each sample was estimated by amplification of reference gene primers within the assay. Sequence reads were collapsed and filtered to measure the absolute abundance of every unique TCRbeta CDR3 rearrangement. For each sample, productive Simpson clonality was calculated as the square root of Simpson's diversity index across productive rearrangements. The table comes from immuneACCESS by way of TCRdb, which keeps in-frame sequences with V and J called. Part of the clones is missing from these tables; in studies checked, under half for an unresolved V gene and the rest for unknown reasons. V and J calls and clone size are as listed in that table; D and trimming were resolved from the DNA. Within this sample are some 150,000 clones, with 80% to 90% of them counted one time only. 1% to 1.2% of the sample lies in the top ten.

This clone occurred once. There is no known antigen for this receptor. Base qualities are not recorded, but no much larger clone differs from it by a single base. Paper-wide results and their limitations: Clinical and demographic metadata were provided uncurated, with the amount varying by source and participant.

V is reduced by 0 bases and J by 8 bases, leaving a spacing of 7 bases between them. Its CDR3 holds 12 amino acids, cysteine through phenylalanine. Only the CDR3 DNA stays, 36 bases, in frame from base 1. The germline V gene encodes CDR1 GTSNPN and CDR2 SVGIG (reference sequence). Whole blood was collected in K2EDTA tubes by collaborating institutions according to the institutions' own protocols. For TCRbeta analysis, collaborators shipped samples as frozen whole blood, isolated PBMCs, or DNA extracted from either of those sample types. The chain uses TRBV30 and TRBJ1-4; no D gene is confidently identified. The sequence was obtained from a man between 40 and 49 years old with acute or convalescent COVID-19. Sequencing used peripheral blood. In nucleotides, the sequence is TGTGCCTGGAGTGTAATGGGCGAAAAACTGTTTTTT. Its translation reads: CAWSVMGEKLFF.